This T cell receptor (beta chain) originates from a study of human T cells and chemical hapten exposure (dated by TCRdb to the early 2020s). Broadly, across the study: Libraries were pooled for sequencing, and per-sample TCR yields varied mainly because of small differences in library volumes within the pool. This study followed changes in the peripheral blood TCR repertoire in vivo during primary and secondary sensitization of alopecia patients to the hapten diphenylcyclopropenone (DPC). Both TCR alpha and TCR beta chains were sequenced from each blood RNA sample.

Study-level results and caveats: Repeated subsampling changed both the strength of the expansion versus patch-test correlation and the threshold at which the correlation became significant. The number of TCRs above 1 in 1000 frequency did not change with DPC sensitization; there was no evidence of global repertoire structure alterations.

Libraries were constructed by RACE. Sequencing was carried out with a NextSeq 500. Library preparation attached unique molecular identifiers to individual cDNA molecules for quantitative, reproducible TCR counting. As for how the authors treated the data: The median number of TCRs per sample was over 85,000, ranging from about 23,224 to 700,000. The Decombinator software suite was used to annotate the V, J and CDR3 of the TCR reads. To make PS versus PT1 abundance plots, every sample was subsampled to the same number of TCRs (28,000). TCRs were defined as expanded if absent before sensitization and observed at least eight times at the 2-week time point. TCRdb reprocessed the public reads (quality trimming at Q25 with fastp, clone calling with MiXCR) and kept in-frame beta chains. Under each unique CDR3 protein, matching rows form one entry showing the most common genes and DNA. TCRdb's processing, not the authors' own work, is the source of the V and J calls. Present in this sample are over 45,000 distinct CDR3 sequences, roughly 4.5% of which were seen just once. The ten largest clones represent about 1.6% of the sample.

The sample's time point label, decoded: healthy volunteer bleed at 2 weeks. Unfractionated whole blood was collected in Tempus Blood RNA tubes, and total RNA was extracted from that blood. Roughly 5 healthy volunteers served as TCR sequencing controls and were bled at day 0, 2 weeks and 6 weeks. In this sample, this clonotype turned up many times. What antigen it recognizes has not been identified. Per-base qualities were not stored, and no clone one base away is much larger. The CDR3 contains 14 residues, cysteine and phenylalanine counted. Kept here is only the CDR3 DNA, which spans 42 bases and is read in frame from base 1. The V end gives up 5 bases and the J end 6 bases, leaving 6 bases in the junction not matched to a gene. The germline V gene sets CDR1 to SGHRS and CDR2 to YFSETQ.

The rearranged segments are TRBV5-1 and TRBJ2-3; 10 of the junction bases match TRBD1. The clonotype comes from a female donor in good health. Some clones in this sample may be carry-over from other donors' samples. Sequenced: whole blood. The CDR3 reads CASRTGGSTDTQYF. The DNA sequence follows: TGCGCCAGCAGGACAGGGGGCAGTACGGATACGCAGTATTTT. When the CDR3 is completed using the reference TRBV5-1 and TRBJ2-3 genes on either side, the full variable domain is KAGVTQTPRYLIKTRGQQVTLSCSPISGHRSVSWYQQTPGQGLQFLFEYFSETQRNKGNFPGRFSGRQFSNSRSEMNVSTLELGDSALYLCASRTGGSTDTQYFGPGTRLTVL.